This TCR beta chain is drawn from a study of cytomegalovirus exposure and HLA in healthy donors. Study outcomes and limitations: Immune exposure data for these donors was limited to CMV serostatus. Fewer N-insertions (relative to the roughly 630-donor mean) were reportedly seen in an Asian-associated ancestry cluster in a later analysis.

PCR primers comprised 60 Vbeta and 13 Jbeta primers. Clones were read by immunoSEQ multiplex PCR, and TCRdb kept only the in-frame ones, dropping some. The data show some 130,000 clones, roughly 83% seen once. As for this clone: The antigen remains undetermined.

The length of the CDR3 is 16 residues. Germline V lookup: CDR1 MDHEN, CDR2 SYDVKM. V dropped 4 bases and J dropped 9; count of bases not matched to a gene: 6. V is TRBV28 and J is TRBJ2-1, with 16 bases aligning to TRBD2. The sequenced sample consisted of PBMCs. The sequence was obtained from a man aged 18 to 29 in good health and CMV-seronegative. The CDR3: CASSSPGTSGRGEQFF. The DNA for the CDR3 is TGTGCCAGCAGTTCACCCGGGACTAGCGGGAGGGGTGAGCAGTTCTTC. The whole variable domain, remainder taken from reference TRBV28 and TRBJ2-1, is DVKVTQSSRYLVKRTGEKVFLECVQDMDHENMFWYRQDPGLGLRLIYFSYDVKMKEKGDIPEGYSVSREKKERFSLILESASTNQTSMYLCASSSPGTSGRGEQFFGPGTRLTVL.